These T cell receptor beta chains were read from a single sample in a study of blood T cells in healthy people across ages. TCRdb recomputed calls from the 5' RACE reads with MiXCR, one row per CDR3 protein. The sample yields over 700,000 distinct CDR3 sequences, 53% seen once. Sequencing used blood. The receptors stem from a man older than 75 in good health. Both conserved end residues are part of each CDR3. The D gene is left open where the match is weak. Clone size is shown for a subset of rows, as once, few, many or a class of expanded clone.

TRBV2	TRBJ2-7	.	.	CASTSRTVSSYEQYF	TGTGCCAGCACCTCACGGACAGTGAGCTCCTACGAGCAGTACTTC
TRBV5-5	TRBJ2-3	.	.	CASSLGRTTDTQYF	TGTGCCAGCAGCTTGGGACGGACCACAGATACGCAGTATTTT
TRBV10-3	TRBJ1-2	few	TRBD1	CATGDSNYGYTF	TGTGCCACAGGGGACAGTAACTATGGCTACACCTTC
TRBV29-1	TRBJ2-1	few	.	CSVEDFNNEQFF	TGCAGCGTTGAAGATTTTAACAATGAGCAGTTCTTC
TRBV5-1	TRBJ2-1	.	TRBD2	CASSSDSGNYNEQFF	TGCGCCAGCAGTAGTGATAGCGGGAACTACAATGAGCAGTTCTTC
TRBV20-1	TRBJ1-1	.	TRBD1	CSPWQGGEAFF	TGCAGTCCCTGGCAGGGGGGTGAAGCTTTCTTT
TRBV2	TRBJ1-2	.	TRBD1	CASSVLGGLHRGRSYGYTF	TGTGCCAGCAGTGTATTGGGGGGTCTTCACAGGGGGCGCAGCTATGGCTACACCTTC
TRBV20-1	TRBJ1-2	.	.	CSARRGTGDGYTF	TGCAGTGCTAGGCGGGGGACGGGGGATGGCTACACCTTC
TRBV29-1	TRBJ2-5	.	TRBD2	CSVGPGGLETQYF	TGCAGCGTTGGCCCGGGAGGTTTAGAGACCCAGTACTTC
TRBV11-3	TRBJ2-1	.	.	CASSLEGDEQFF	TGTGCCAGCAGCTTAGAAGGGGATGAGCAGTTCTTC
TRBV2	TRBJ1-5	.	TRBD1	CASSFGDRVQPQHF	TGTGCCAGCAGTTTCGGGGACAGGGTTCAGCCCCAGCATTTT
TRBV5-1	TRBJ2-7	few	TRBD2	CASSSGAGAYEQYF	TGCGCCAGCAGTTCAGGAGCGGGGGCCTACGAGCAGTACTTC
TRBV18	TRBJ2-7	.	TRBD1	CASSPGTGSTYEQYF	TGTGCCAGCTCACCCGGGACAGGATCTACCTACGAGCAGTACTTC
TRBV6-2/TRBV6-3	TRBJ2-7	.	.	CASRTTFSSYEQYF	TGTGCCAGCAGAACGACATTTAGCTCCTACGAGCAGTACTTC
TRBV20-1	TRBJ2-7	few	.	CSARRTTYEQYF	TGCAGTGCTCGCCGGACTACCTACGAGCAGTACTTC
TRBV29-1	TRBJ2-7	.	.	CSVEDPARAYNEQYF	TGCAGCGTTGAAGATCCGGCCCGGGCCTACAATGAGCAGTACTTC
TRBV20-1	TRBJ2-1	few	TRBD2	CSARGRTSGSSNSYNEQFF	TGCAGTGCTAGAGGGAGGACTAGCGGGAGTTCTAACTCCTACAATGAGCAGTTCTTC
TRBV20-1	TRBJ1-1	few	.	CSAARGAGTEAFF	TGCAGTGCGGCGCGGGGGGCCGGCACTGAAGCTTTCTTT
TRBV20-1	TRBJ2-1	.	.	CSAKRTESSYNEQFF	TGCAGTGCTAAGAGGACAGAAAGCTCCTACAATGAGCAGTTCTTC
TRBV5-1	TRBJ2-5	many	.	CASSPTGETQYF	TGTGCCAGCAGCCCTACCGGGGAGACCCAGTACTTC
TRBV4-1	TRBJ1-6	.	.	CARSQDPPGVRSPLHF	TGCGCCCGCAGCCAAGATCCCCCGGGGGTCCGTTCACCCCTCCACTTT
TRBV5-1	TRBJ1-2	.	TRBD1	CASSDAGQGYGYTF	TGCGCCAGCAGCGACGCAGGACAGGGCTATGGCTACACCTTC
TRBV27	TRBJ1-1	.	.	CASSSPDRGGTEAFF	TGTGCCAGCAGTTCGCCGGACCGCGGAGGCACTGAAGCTTTCTTT
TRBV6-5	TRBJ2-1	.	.	CASSYRDFYNEQFF	TGTGCCAGCAGTTACCGGGACTTTTACAATGAGCAGTTCTTC
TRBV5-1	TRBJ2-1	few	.	CASSYDLTSNQQFF	TGCGCCAGCAGCTATGATCTGACTAGTAATCAGCAGTTCTTC
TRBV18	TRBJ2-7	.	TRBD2	CASSPLRGSGYEQYF	TGTGCCAGCTCACCACTGCGCGGTAGCGGGTACGAGCAGTACTTC
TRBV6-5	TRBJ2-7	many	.	CASKKEPGSSYEQYF	TGTGCCAGCAAGAAGGAGCCGGGAAGCTCCTACGAGCAGTACTTC
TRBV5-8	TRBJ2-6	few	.	CASSLFVPGANVLTF	TGTGCCAGCAGCTTGTTTGTCCCTGGGGCCAACGTCCTGACTTTC
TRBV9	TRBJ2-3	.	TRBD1	CASSAADRVIDTQYF	TGTGCCAGCAGCGCAGCGGACAGGGTCATAGATACGCAGTATTTT
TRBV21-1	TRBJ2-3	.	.	CASSYRGRHRYAYF	TGTGCCAGCAGCTACAGGGGTAGGCACAGATACGCGTATTTT
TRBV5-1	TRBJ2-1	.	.	CASSPGWGNNEQFF	TGCGCCAGCAGCCCCGGGTGGGGGAACAATGAGCAGTTCTTC
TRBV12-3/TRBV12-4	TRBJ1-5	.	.	CASSHRSGDQPQHF	TGTGCCAGCAGCCATCGCAGTGGGGATCAGCCCCAGCATTTT
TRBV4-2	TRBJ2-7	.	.	CASSQEMVSSYEQYF	TGTGCCAGCAGCCAAGAAATGGTTTCGTCCTACGAGCAGTACTTC
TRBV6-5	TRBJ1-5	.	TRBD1	CASRQGNSNQPQHF	TGTGCCAGCAGACAGGGGAATAGCAATCAGCCCCAGCATTTT
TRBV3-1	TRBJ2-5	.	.	CASSQDLSVAMETQYF	TGTGCCAGCAGCCAAGATCTAAGCGTAGCGATGGAGACCCAGTACTTC
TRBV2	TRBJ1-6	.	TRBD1	CASDRDRDSPLHF	TGTGCCAGTGACAGGGACAGGGATTCACCCCTCCACTTT
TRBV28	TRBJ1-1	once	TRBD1	CASSLGTGGSGTEAFF	TGTGCCAGCAGTTTAGGGACAGGGGGCAGTGGCACTGAAGCTTTCTTT
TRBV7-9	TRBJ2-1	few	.	CASSLDQTRRNNEQFF	TGTGCCAGCAGCTTAGACCAGACTCGAAGGAACAATGAGCAGTTCTTC
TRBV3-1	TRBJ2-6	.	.	CASSFEAFGANVLTF	TGTGCCAGCAGCTTTGAGGCTTTTGGGGCCAACGTCCTGACTTTC
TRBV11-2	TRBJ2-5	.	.	CASSLGATKKETQYF	TGTGCCAGCAGCTTAGGGGCGACTAAAAAGGAGACCCAGTACTTC
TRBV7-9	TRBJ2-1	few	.	CASSLEDSLHEQFF	TGTGCCAGCAGCCTAGAAGACAGTCTCCATGAGCAGTTCTTC
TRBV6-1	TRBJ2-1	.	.	CASSIGRSGDEQFF	TGTGCCAGCAGTATCGGACGGTCTGGCGATGAGCAGTTCTTC
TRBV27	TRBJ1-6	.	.	CASSSDRKNSPLHF	TGTGCCAGCAGTTCTGACAGGAAAAATTCACCCCTCCACTTT
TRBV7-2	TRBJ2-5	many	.	CASSLVQEGEQYF	TGTGCCAGCAGCTTGGTCCAGGAGGGTGAGCAGTACTTC
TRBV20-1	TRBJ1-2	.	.	CSARDLGQANYGYTF	TGCAGTGCTAGAGATTTAGGACAAGCTAACTATGGCTACACCTTC
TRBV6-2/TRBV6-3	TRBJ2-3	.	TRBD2	CASSPVTSGKGHRYAYF	TGTGCCAGCAGCCCCGTTACTAGCGGGAAGGGTCACAGATACGCGTATTTT
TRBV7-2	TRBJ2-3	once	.	CASSLVGGRSTDTQYF	TGTGCCAGCAGCTTAGTAGGGGGGCGGAGCACAGATACGCAGTATTTT
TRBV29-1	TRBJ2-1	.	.	CSVEDLGGARNNEQFF	TGCAGCGTTGAAGATCTGGGGGGCGCTAGAAACAATGAGCAGTTCTTC
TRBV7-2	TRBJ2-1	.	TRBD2	CASSEGLGGDELFF	TGTGCCAGCAGCGAAGGTCTTGGGGGGGATGAGCTGTTCTTC
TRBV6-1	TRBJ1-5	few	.	CASQLRGNQPQHF	TGTGCCAGCCAACTTAGGGGTAATCAGCCCCAGCATTTT
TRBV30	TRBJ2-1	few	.	CAWTPSYNEQFF	TGTGCCTGGACCCCCTCCTACAATGAGCAGTTCTTC
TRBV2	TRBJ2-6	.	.	CASSPRRDSGANVLTF	TGTGCCAGCAGTCCAAGACGGGACTCTGGGGCCAACGTCCTGACTTTC
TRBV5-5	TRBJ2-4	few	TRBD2	CASSLISGIAKNIQYF	TGTGCCAGCAGCCTGATTAGCGGGATAGCCAAAAACATTCAGTACTTC
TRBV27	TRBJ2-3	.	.	CASSPSLWRLGASTDTQYF	TGTGCCAGCAGTCCATCCCTTTGGCGGCTGGGCGCTAGCACAGATACGCAGTATTTT